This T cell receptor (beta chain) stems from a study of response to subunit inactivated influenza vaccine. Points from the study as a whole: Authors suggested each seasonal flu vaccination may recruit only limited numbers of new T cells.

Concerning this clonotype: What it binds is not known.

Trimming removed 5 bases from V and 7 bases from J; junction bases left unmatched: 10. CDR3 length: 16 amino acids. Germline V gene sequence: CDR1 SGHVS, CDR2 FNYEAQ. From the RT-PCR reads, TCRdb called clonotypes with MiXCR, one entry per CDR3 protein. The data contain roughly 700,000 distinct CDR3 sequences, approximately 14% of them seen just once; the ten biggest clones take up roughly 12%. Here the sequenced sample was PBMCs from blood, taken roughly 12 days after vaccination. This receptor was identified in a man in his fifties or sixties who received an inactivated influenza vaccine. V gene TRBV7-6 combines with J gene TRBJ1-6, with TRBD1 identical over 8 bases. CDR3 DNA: TGTGCCAGCAGCGTGGGCATCCGACAGGGGAATTCACCCCTCCACTTT. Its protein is CASSVGIRQGNSPLHF.